This is a list of T cell receptor beta chains from one sample in a study of T cells after yellow fever vaccination. TCRdb called the 5' RACE reads again in MiXCR, with one record for every CDR3 protein. The profile shows about 96,000 distinct CDR3 sequences, about 8.4% of them singletons. The source was CD8+ T cells not binding an NS4B(214-222) dextramer, sorted from PBMCs, collected about 2 weeks after the first yellow fever vaccination. All receptors derive from a young man who received the YFV17D yellow fever vaccine. The CDR3 runs from the conserved cysteine through the conserved F or W. D genes are given only for firm matches. Only some rows state a clone size, as once, few, many or a class for expanded clones.

>TRBJ1-1|NA|once|TRBV3-1
TGTGCCAGCAGCCCCCGGACAATTCGGGCTGAAGCTTTCTTT
CASSPRTIRAEAFF
>TRBJ2-2|NA|few|TRBV5-1
TGCGCCAGCAGCTCCTACCCGGAGGGGGGGAGCACCGGGGAGCTGTTTTTT
CASSSYPEGGSTGELFF
>TRBJ1-2|TRBD1|NA|TRBV7-9
TGTGCCAGCAGCTTCATAGGGGGCGGAGGGGGCTACACCTTC
CASSFIGGGGGYTF
>TRBJ2-1|TRBD2|few|TRBV4-1
TGCGCCAGCAGCCAAGGAGGCGGGGGGTCACTCTACAATGAGCAGTTCTTC
CASSQGGGGSLYNEQFF
>TRBJ1-5|NA|few|TRBV12-3/TRBV12-4
TGTGCCAGCAGTCCCCGGGGATTGGATAGCAATCAGCCCCAGCATTTT
CASSPRGLDSNQPQHF
>TRBJ1-4|NA|NA|TRBV27
TGTGCCAGCAGATCTCTTGGGGCAGCAACTAATGAAAAACTGTTTTTT
CASRSLGAATNEKLFF
>TRBJ1-5|NA|NA|TRBV29-1
TGCAGCGTTGGGGAGGGACGGGACTCCAATCAGCCCCAGCATTTT
CSVGEGRDSNQPQHF
>TRBJ2-2|NA|few|TRBV7-8
TGTGCCAGCAGCCAGAACCCGGGACCGGGCACAGGGGAGCTGTTTTTT
CASSQNPGPGTGELFF
>TRBJ2-3|TRBD1|few|TRBV20-1
TGCAGTGCTAGAGGGGTGAGGGGGCCTTTCCCGGATACGCAGTATTTT
CSARGVRGPFPDTQYF
>TRBJ2-7|NA|NA|TRBV4-1
TGCGCCAGCAGCCATCGGGACACCGACTACGAGCAGTACTTC
CASSHRDTDYEQYF
>TRBJ1-1|NA|NA|TRBV7-6
TGTGCCAGCAGCTTGACTGAGAACACTGAAGCTTTCTTT
CASSLTENTEAFF
>TRBJ1-1|NA|NA|TRBV6-2/TRBV6-3
TGTGCCAGCAGTTACGCGGTAGGTTGGACTGAAGCTTTCTTT
CASSYAVGWTEAFF
>TRBJ1-1|NA|few|TRBV29-1
TGCAGCGTTGAAAAGGGAACTGGCCGGGCTTTCTTT
CSVEKGTGRAFF
>TRBJ2-5|NA|medium-sized|TRBV9
TGTGCCAGCAGCGTAGCGGGGGTTGAAGAGACCCAGTACTTC
CASSVAGVEETQYF
>TRBJ2-1|TRBD2|many|TRBV29-1
TGCAGCGTTGAAAAGGGACTAGCGGGGGAGAACCCGAGCTCCTACAATGAGCAGTTCTTC
CSVEKGLAGENPSSYNEQFF
>TRBJ1-1|NA|NA|TRBV15
TGTGCCACCAGCAGAGTGGGGGGACGGTACACTGAAGCTTTCTTT
CATSRVGGRYTEAFF
>TRBJ2-3|NA|many|TRBV28
TGTGCCAGCAGTTTATCTGTGGGGACACCTAGCACAGATACGCAGTATTTT
CASSLSVGTPSTDTQYF
>TRBJ2-2|NA|few|TRBV2
TGTGCCAGCAGTGTTTTGGCAGGGAGAGCCGGGGAGCTGTTTTTT
CASSVLAGRAGELFF
>TRBJ2-6|TRBD1|few|TRBV7-8
TGTGCCAGCAGCTTAGTGGACAGGGGGCCCGCCGGTGGGGCCAACGTCCTGACTTTC
CASSLVDRGPAGGANVLTF
>TRBJ2-3|NA|NA|TRBV4-3
TGCGCCAGCAGCCAAGTGGATGGGGATACGCAGTATTTT
CASSQVDGDTQYF
>TRBJ1-2|NA|NA|TRBV24-1
TGTGCCACCAGTGGGGGAGATTTAGCCTATGGCTACACCTTC
CATSGGDLAYGYTF
>TRBJ2-7|NA|few|TRBV29-1
TGCAGCGTTGAAGGAACAGCCGACGAGCAGTACTTC
CSVEGTADEQYF
>TRBJ2-2|NA|NA|TRBV7-2
TGTGCCAGCAGCTCGACGGTCCTCTTCGAGGAGCTGTTTTTT
CASSSTVLFEELFF
>TRBJ1-5|TRBD1|few|TRBV5-5
TGTGCCAGCAGTTGGACAGGGGGCTCGAAGCAGCCCCAGCATTTT
CASSWTGGSKQPQHF
>TRBJ2-1|TRBD2|NA|TRBV7-9
TGTGCCAGCAGCTCCATTAGCGGGACCCAGGGGTATGAGCAGTTCTTC
CASSSISGTQGYEQFF
>TRBJ2-2|TRBD1|few|TRBV10-3
TGTGCCATCAGTGCGACAGACTCGGGACAGGGGATCGCCGGGGAGCTGTTTTTT
CAISATDSGQGIAGELFF
>TRBJ2-5|TRBD1|few|TRBV6-5
TGTGCCAGCAGTTACCGGGACAGGGTGGGGGAGACCCAGTACTTC
CASSYRDRVGETQYF
>TRBJ2-1|NA|few|TRBV4-1
TGCGCCAGCAGCCAACGTGATTTTGGGGGGGCAGGGAATGAGCAGTTCTTC
CASSQRDFGGAGNEQFF
>TRBJ2-6|NA|few|TRBV4-1
TGCGCCAGCAGCCAAGTCGTGGGGGGTCGCACTGGGGCCAACGTCCTGACTTTC
CASSQVVGGRTGANVLTF
>TRBJ2-7|NA|few|TRBV6-2/TRBV6-3
TGTGCCAGCAGGCTCTCCTACGAGCAGTACTTC
CASRLSYEQYF
>TRBJ2-7|NA|few|TRBV7-2
TGTGCCAGCAGCCCCGACAGGTTCCACGAGCAGTACTTC
CASSPDRFHEQYF
>TRBJ2-7|TRBD1|few|TRBV4-1
TGCGCCAGCAGCCAGAGGGACAGGGAGAACTACGAGCAGTACTTC
CASSQRDRENYEQYF
>TRBJ1-2|NA|few|TRBV12-3/TRBV12-4
TGTGCCAGCAGTTTCCGGGACATCGGAGGCTACACCTTC
CASSFRDIGGYTF
>TRBJ1-5|NA|many|TRBV27
TGTGCCAGCAGTTTACTGGGCAATCAGCCCCAGCATTTT
CASSLLGNQPQHF
>TRBJ1-3|NA|few|TRBV7-6
TGTGCCAGCAGCTTATATGGTACCTCTGGAAACACCATATATTTT
CASSLYGTSGNTIYF
>TRBJ1-6|NA|NA|TRBV7-2
TGTGCCAGCAGCCCCGGGACACCCCTCCACTTT
CASSPGTPLHF
>TRBJ1-4|TRBD1|NA|TRBV28
TGTGCCAGCAGTTTATTCGGGACAGGAGATAATGAAAAACTGTTTTTT
CASSLFGTGDNEKLFF
>TRBJ2-3|NA|few|TRBV5-1
TGCGCCAGCAGCTTGCTTAGCGGTACAGATACGCAGTATTTT
CASSLLSGTDTQYF
>TRBJ2-3|NA|NA|TRBV7-9
TGTGCCAGCAGATGGGGGGCTTCAGATACGCAGTATTTT
CASRWGASDTQYF
>TRBJ2-1|NA|few|TRBV19
TGTGCCACCGCAAGTTTGAAGGATGAGCAGTTCTTC
CATASLKDEQFF
>TRBJ2-7|TRBD2|few|TRBV19
TGTGCCAGTAGCATTGTGGGAGGGGCCTCCGAGCAGTACTTC
CASSIVGGASEQYF
>TRBJ1-4|NA|few|TRBV4-1
TGCGCCAGCAGCCAAGAACAAGACTCAACTAATGAAAAACTGTTTTTT
CASSQEQDSTNEKLFF
>TRBJ2-5|TRBD2|NA|TRBV12-3/TRBV12-4
TGTGCCAGCAGTTTAGCGCCGTGGGGGGGAGACCAAGAGACCCAGTACTTC
CASSLAPWGGDQETQYF
>TRBJ2-3|NA|NA|TRBV12-3/TRBV12-4
TGTGCCAGCAGTCGAGGATGGGTTAGGGATACGCAGTATTTT
CASSRGWVRDTQYF
>TRBJ1-1|NA|many|TRBV4-2
TGTGCCAGCAGCCAAGATTCCACAACTCCTGAAGCTTTCTTT
CASSQDSTTPEAFF
>TRBJ2-7|TRBD2|NA|TRBV7-2
TGTGCCAGCAGCTTAGCGGGGGACTACGCTAAATCCTACGAGCAGTACTTC
CASSLAGDYAKSYEQYF
>TRBJ2-5|NA|few|TRBV24-1
TGTGCCACCGCCCGGGGACACCAACAAGAGACCCAGTACTTC
CATARGHQQETQYF
>TRBJ2-1|NA|NA|TRBV5-4
TGTGCCAGCAGCTTGGGGGACAACATGGAGCAGTTCTTC
CASSLGDNMEQFF
>TRBJ2-2|NA|NA|TRBV20-1
TGCAGTGCGAGAGGGGGCGGACACGGACTAGCCGGGGAGCTGTTTTTT
CSARGGGHGLAGELFF
>TRBJ2-3|NA|few|TRBV15
TGTGCCACCAGTTCCGGCCCCGGGGCCCCGGGGCAGTATTTT
CATSSGPGAPGQYF
>TRBJ1-1|TRBD1|few|TRBV4-1
TGCGCCAGCAGGAGACAGGGGAACACTGAAGCTTTCTTT
CASRRQGNTEAFF
>TRBJ1-1|TRBD1|NA|TRBV5-1
TGCGCCAGCAGCTTGGGACAGGGAATCACTGAAGCTTTCTTT
CASSLGQGITEAFF
>TRBJ1-4|TRBD1|few|TRBV5-4
TGTGCCAGCAGCTCTCAACAGGGGCATCCTAATGAAAAACTGTTTTTT
CASSSQQGHPNEKLFF
>TRBJ2-1|NA|NA|TRBV24-1
TGTGCCACCAGTTCGGGGCCCGCAGATGAGCAGTTCTTC
CATSSGPADEQFF
>TRBJ1-1|TRBD1|many|TRBV20-1
TGCAGTGCTAGAGATGGGGAAACAGGGGACACTGAAGCTTTCTTT
CSARDGETGDTEAFF
>TRBJ2-7|NA|few|TRBV12-3/TRBV12-4
TGTGCCAGCAGTTATGCGGGGGCCAACTACGAGCAGTACTTC
CASSYAGANYEQYF
>TRBJ1-2|NA|many|TRBV6-5
TGTGCCAGCAGTCTAGACAGCAACTATGGCTACACCTTC
CASSLDSNYGYTF